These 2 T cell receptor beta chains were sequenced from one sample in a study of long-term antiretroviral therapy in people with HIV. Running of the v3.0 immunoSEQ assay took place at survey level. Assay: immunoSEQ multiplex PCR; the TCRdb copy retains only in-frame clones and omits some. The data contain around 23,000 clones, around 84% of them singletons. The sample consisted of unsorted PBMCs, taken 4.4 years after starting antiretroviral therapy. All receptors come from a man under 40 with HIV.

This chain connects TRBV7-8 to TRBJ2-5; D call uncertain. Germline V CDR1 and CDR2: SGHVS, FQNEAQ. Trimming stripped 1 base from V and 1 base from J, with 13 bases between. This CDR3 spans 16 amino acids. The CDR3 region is CASSLEDRLRQETQYF. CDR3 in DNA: TGTGCCAGCAGCTTAGAGGACCGTCTTCGCCAAGAGACCCAGTACTTC.

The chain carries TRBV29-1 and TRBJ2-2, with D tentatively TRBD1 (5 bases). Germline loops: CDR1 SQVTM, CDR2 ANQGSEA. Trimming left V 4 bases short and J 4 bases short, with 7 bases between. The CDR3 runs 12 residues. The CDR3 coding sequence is TGCAGCGTTGTTCAGGGCACCGGGGAGCTGTTTTTT. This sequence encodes CSVVQGTGELFF.